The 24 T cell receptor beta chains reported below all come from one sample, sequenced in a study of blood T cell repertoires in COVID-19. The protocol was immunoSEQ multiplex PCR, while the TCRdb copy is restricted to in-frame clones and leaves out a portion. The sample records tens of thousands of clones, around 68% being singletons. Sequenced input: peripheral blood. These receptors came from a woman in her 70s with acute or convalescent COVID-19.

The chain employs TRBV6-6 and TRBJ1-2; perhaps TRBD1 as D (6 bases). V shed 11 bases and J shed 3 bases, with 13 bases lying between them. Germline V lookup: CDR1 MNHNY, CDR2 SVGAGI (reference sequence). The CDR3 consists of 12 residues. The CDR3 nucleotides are TGTGCCGTGGGGGGGACATACTATGGCTACACCTTC. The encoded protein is CAVGGTYYGYTF.

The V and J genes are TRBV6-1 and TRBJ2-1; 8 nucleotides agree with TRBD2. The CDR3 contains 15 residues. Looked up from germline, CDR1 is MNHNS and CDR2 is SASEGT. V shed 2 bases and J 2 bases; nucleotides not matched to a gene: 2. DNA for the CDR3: TGTGCCAGCAGTGAAACTAGCGGTGCCTACAATGAGCAGTTCTTC. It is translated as CASSETSGAYNEQFF.

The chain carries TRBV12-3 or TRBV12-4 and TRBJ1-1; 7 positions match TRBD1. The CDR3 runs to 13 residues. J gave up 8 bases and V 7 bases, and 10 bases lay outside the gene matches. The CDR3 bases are TGTGCCAGCACCATAACAGGGACAGTGGAAGCTTTCTTT. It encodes CASTITGTVEAFF.

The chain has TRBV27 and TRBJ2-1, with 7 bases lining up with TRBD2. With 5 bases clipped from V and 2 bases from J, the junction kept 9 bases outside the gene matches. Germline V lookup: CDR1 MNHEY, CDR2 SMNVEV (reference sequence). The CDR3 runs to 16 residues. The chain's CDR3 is CASSAPAGPTYNEQFF. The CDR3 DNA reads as TGTGCCAGCAGTGCACCAGCGGGGCCGACCTACAATGAGCAGTTCTTC.

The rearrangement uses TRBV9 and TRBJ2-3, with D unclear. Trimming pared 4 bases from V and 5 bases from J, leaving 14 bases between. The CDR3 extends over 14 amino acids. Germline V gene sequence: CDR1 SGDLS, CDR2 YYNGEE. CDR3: CASSPAHPGDTQYF. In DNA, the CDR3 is TGTGCCAGCAGCCCTGCCCATCCGGGAGATACGCAGTATTTT.

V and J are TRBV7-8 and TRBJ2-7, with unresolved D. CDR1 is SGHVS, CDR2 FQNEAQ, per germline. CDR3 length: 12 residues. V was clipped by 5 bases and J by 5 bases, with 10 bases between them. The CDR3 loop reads CASSPSLHEQYF. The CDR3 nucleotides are TGTGCCAGCAGCCCGAGTCTCCACGAGCAGTACTTC.

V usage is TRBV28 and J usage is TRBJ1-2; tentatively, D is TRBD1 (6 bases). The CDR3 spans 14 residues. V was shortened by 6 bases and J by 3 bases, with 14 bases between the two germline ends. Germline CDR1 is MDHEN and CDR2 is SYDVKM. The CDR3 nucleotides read TGTGCCAGCAGGCCAGGGGTTAATTACTATGGCTACACCTTC. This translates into CASRPGVNYYGYTF.

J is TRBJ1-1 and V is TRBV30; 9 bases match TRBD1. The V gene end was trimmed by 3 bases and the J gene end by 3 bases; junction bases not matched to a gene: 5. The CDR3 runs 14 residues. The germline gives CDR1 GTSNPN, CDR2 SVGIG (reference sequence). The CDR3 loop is CAWSHTGGDTEAFF. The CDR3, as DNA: TGTGCCTGGAGCCATACAGGGGGCGACACTGAAGCTTTCTTT.

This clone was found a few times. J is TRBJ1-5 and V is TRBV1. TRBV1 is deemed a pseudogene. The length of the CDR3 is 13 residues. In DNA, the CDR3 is TGCACCAGCAGCCAAGATCGGGTTCAGCCCCAGCATTTT. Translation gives CTSSQDRVQPQHF.

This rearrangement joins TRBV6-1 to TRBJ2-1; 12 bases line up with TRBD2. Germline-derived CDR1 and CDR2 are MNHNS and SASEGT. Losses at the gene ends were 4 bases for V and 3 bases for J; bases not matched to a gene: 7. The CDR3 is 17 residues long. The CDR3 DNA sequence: TGTGCCAGCAGTGCTTTGGGACTAGCGGGCTACTACAATGAGCAGTTCTTC. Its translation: CASSALGLAGYYNEQFF.

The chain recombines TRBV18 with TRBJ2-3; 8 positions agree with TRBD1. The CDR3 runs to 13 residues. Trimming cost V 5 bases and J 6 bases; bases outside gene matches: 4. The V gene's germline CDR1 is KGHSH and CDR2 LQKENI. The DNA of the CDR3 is TGTGCCAGCTCAAACAGGGGGACGGATACGCAGTATTTT. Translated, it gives CASSNRGTDTQYF. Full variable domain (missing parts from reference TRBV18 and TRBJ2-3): NAGVMQNPRHLVRRRGQEARLRCSPMKGHSHVYWYRQLPEEGLKFMVYLQKENIIDESGMPKERFSAEFPKEGPSILRIQQVVRGDSAAYFCASSNRGTDTQYFGPGTRLTVL.

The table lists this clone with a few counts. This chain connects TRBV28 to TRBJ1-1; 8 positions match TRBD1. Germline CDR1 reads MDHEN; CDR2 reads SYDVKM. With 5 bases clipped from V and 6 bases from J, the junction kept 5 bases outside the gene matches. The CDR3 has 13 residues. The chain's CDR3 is CASSRTGGPEAFF. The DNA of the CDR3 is TGTGCCAGCAGTAGAACAGGGGGGCCTGAAGCTTTCTTT.

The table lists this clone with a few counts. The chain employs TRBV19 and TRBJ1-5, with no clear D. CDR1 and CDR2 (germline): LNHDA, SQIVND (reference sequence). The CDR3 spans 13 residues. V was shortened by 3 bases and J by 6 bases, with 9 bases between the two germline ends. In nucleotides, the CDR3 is TGTGCCAGTAGTATTGAGGTTGGTCAGCCCCAGCATTTT. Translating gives CASSIEVGQPQHF.

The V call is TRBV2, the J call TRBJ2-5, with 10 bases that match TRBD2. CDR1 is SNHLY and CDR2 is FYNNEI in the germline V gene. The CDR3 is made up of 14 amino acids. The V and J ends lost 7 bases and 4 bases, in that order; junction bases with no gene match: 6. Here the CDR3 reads CASKRTSGGETQYF. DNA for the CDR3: TGTGCCAGCAAAAGGACTAGCGGTGGAGAGACCCAGTACTTC.

In DNA, the CDR3 is TGTGCCATCAGTGAGGGCGGGGGATACACCGGGGAGCTGTTTTTT. Translated, it gives CAISEGGGYTGELFF. The rearrangement uses TRBV10-3 and TRBJ2-2; TRBD2 matches 7 bases. Germline V lookup: CDR1 ENHRY, CDR2 SYGVKD. This CDR3 spans 15 amino acids. The trim removed 2 bases at V and 3 bases at J, leaving 3 bases unmatched.

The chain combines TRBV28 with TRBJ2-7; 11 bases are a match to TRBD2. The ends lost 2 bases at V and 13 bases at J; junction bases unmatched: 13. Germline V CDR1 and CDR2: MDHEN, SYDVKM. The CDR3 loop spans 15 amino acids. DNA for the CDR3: TGTGCCAGCAGTTTAGAATGGGGGACTAGCGGTCGGTTATACTTC. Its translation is CASSLEWGTSGRLYF.

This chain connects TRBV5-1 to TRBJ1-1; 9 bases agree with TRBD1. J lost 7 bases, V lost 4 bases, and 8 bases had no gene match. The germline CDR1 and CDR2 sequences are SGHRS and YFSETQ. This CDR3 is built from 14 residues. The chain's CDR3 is CASSPDRGGREAFF. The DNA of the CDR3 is TGCGCCAGCAGCCCGGACAGGGGCGGGCGTGAAGCTTTCTTT.

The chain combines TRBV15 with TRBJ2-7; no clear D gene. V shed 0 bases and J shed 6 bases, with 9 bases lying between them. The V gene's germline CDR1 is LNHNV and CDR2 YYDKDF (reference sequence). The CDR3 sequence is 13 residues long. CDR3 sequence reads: CATSRDQFSEQYF. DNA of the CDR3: TGTGCCACCAGCAGAGATCAGTTCTCCGAGCAGTACTTC.

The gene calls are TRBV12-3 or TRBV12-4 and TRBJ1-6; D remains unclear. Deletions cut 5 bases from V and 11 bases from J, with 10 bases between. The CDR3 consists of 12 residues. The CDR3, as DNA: TGTGCCAGCAGTGATAGTGGGCCACCCCTCCACTTT. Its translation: CASSDSGPPLHF.

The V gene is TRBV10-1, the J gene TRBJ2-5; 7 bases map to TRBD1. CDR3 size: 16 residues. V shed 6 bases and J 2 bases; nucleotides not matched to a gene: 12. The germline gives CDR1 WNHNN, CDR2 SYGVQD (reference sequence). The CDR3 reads CASSPVARGSQETQYF. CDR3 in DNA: TGCGCCAGCAGCCCAGTCGCCAGGGGGTCACAAGAGACCCAGTACTTC.

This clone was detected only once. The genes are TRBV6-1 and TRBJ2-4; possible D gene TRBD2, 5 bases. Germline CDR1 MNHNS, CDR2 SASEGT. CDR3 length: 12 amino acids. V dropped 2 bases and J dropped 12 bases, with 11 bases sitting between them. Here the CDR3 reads CASSERAAAQYF. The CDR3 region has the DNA TGTGCCAGCAGTGAACGAGCGGCAGCTCAGTACTTC.

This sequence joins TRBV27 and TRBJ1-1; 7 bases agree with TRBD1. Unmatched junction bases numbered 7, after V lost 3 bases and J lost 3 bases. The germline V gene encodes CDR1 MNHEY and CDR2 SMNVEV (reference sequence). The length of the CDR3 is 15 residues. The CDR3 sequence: CASSLGTAAYTEAFF. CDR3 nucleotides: TGTGCCAGCAGTTTGGGGACAGCCGCCTACACTGAAGCTTTCTTT.

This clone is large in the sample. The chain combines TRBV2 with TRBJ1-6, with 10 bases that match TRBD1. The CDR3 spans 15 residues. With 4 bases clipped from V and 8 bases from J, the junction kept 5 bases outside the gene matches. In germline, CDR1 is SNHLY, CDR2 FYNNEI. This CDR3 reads CASSASGQGDSPLHF. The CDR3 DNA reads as TGTGCCAGCAGTGCAAGTGGACAGGGGGATTCACCCCTCCACTTT.

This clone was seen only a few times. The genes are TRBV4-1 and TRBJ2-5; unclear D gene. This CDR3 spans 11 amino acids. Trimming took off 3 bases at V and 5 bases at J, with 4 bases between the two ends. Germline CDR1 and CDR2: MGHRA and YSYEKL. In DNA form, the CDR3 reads TGCGCCAGCAGCCAGAGGGAGACCCAGTACTTC. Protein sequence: CASSQRETQYF.